The rows below give T cell receptor beta chains drawn from one sample of a study of long-term antiretroviral therapy in people with HIV. Sequencing used immunoSEQ multiplex PCR; TCRdb keeps in-frame clones, though not all of them. The sample holds roughly 34,000 clones, about 85% seen once. Sequencing used unsorted PBMCs, obtained roughly 2.8 years before starting antiretroviral therapy. The origin of the receptors is a woman aged 25 to 39 with HIV. CDR3s include the opening cysteine and the closing phenylalanine or tryptophan. Each record gives: D gene, V gene, J gene, clone size, CDR3 DNA, CDR3 protein. D genes are given only for firm matches. Not all rows give a size; the values are once, few, many and, for expanded clones, a class.

D: -; V: TRBV29-1; J: TRBJ2-1; size: -; DNA: TGCAGCGTTGAGGTGGGGGCGTGGGAGCAGTTCTTC; CDR3: CSVEVGAWEQFF
D: -; V: TRBV19; J: TRBJ1-2; size: -; DNA: TGTGCCAGTAGTATGGACAGACGAGGCTACACCTTC; CDR3: CASSMDRRGYTF
D: -; V: TRBV7-3; J: TRBJ1-3; size: once; DNA: TGTGCCAGCAGTGGGGGACCAGGTAACACCATATATTTT; CDR3: CASSGGPGNTIYF
D: -; V: TRBV30; J: TRBJ1-2; size: -; DNA: TGTGCCTGGAGTGTAGGCCAGGGTTCTCGCGGCTACACCTTC; CDR3: CAWSVGQGSRGYTF
D: -; V: TRBV6-1; J: TRBJ1-1; size: -; DNA: TGTGCCAGCAGTGACAGGGGACTGGCAGCTTTCTTT; CDR3: CASSDRGLAAFF
D: -; V: TRBV18; J: TRBJ1-2; size: -; DNA: TGTGCCAGCTCACCAGACGGGAACTATGGCTACACCTTC; CDR3: CASSPDGNYGYTF
D: -; V: TRBV10-3; J: TRBJ2-1; size: -; DNA: TGTGCCATCAGTGGTTACGGAAATGAGCAGTTCTTC; CDR3: CAISGYGNEQFF
D: -; V: TRBV5-1; J: TRBJ2-1; size: -; DNA: TGCGCCAGCAGCCAAGACAGGGAGCAGTTCTTC; CDR3: CASSQDREQFF
D: -; V: TRBV5-1; J: TRBJ1-3; size: once; DNA: TGCGCCAGCAGCTTGGGGCAGTCCGATACAAACACCATATATTTT; CDR3: CASSLGQSDTNTIYF
D: TRBD2; V: TRBV5-5; J: TRBJ2-7; size: -; DNA: TGTGCCAGCAGCCAAAAGACTAGCGGGGGGGCCAAGCAGTACTTC; CDR3: CASSQKTSGGAKQYF
D: TRBD2; V: TRBV11-2; J: TRBJ2-7; size: few; DNA: TGTGCCAGCAGCTCAGGACTAGCCCCATCCTACGAGCAGTACTTC; CDR3: CASSSGLAPSYEQYF
D: -; V: TRBV9; J: TRBJ2-5; size: -; DNA: TGTGCCAGCAGCGTAGCTGGTAGTGTTGGAGAGACCCAGTACTTC; CDR3: CASSVAGSVGETQYF
D: -; V: TRBV19; J: TRBJ1-5; size: -; DNA: TGTGCCAGTAGGGATGGGACAAATAGCAATCAGCCCCAGCATTTT; CDR3: CASRDGTNSNQPQHF
D: TRBD1; V: TRBV7-6; J: TRBJ2-5; size: -; DNA: TGTGCCAGCAGCAAGGGGACAGCCCAAGAGACCCAGTACTTC; CDR3: CASSKGTAQETQYF
D: -; V: TRBV2; J: TRBJ1-1; size: -; DNA: TGTGCCAGCAGTATCTCAGGGGACACTGAAGCTTTCTTT; CDR3: CASSISGDTEAFF
D: -; V: TRBV18; J: TRBJ1-1; size: -; DNA: TGTGCCAGCTCACCAAAGAAGTCGAACACTGAAGCTTTCTTT; CDR3: CASSPKKSNTEAFF
D: TRBD2; V: TRBV4-1; J: TRBJ2-7; size: -; DNA: TGCGCCAGCAGCCAAACAACGGGGGGGCCCTACGAGCAGTACTTC; CDR3: CASSQTTGGPYEQYF
D: -; V: TRBV7-6; J: TRBJ1-6; size: -; DNA: TGTGCCAGCAGCCCGGGTTACTATAATTCACCCCTCCACTTT; CDR3: CASSPGYYNSPLHF
D: -; V: TRBV18; J: TRBJ1-1; size: once; DNA: TGTACCAGCTCACCATGGGCGTGGGGGAGCACTGAAGCTTTCTTT; CDR3: CTSSPWAWGSTEAFF
D: -; V: TRBV30; J: TRBJ1-1; size: once; DNA: TGTGCCTGGAGGGGGGAGAACACTGAAGCTTTCTTT; CDR3: CAWRGENTEAFF
D: -; V: TRBV7-7; J: TRBJ1-1; size: -; DNA: TGTGCCAGCAGCTTAAGTTTGAACACTGAAGCTTTCTTT; CDR3: CASSLSLNTEAFF
D: -; V: TRBV27; J: TRBJ1-6; size: -; DNA: TGTGCCAGCGGACTTGAAACAGGGAGGACACCCCTCCACTTT; CDR3: CASGLETGRTPLHF
D: -; V: TRBV9; J: TRBJ1-5; size: -; DNA: TGTGCCAGCAGCGTGGGGGGCAGGAGTGATCAGCCCCAGCATTTT; CDR3: CASSVGGRSDQPQHF
D: -; V: TRBV6-1; J: TRBJ2-2; size: -; DNA: TGTGCCAGCAGCCGGGACTTCCACACCGGGGAGCTGTTTTTT; CDR3: CASSRDFHTGELFF
D: -; V: TRBV4-1; J: TRBJ2-3; size: once; DNA: TGCGCCAGCAGCCAAAAACAAGCGGGCCCTAGCACAGATACGCAGTATTTT; CDR3: CASSQKQAGPSTDTQYF
D: -; V: TRBV30; J: TRBJ2-3; size: -; DNA: TGTGCCTGGAGTGCTAGCGTAAAGATACTTTTCACAGATACGCAGTATTTT; CDR3: CAWSASVKILFTDTQYF
D: -; V: TRBV11-2; J: TRBJ1-1; size: -; DNA: TGTGCCAGCAGCTCCCAAAGGGACACTGAAGCTTTCTTT; CDR3: CASSSQRDTEAFF
D: -; V: TRBV5-5; J: TRBJ1-3; size: -; DNA: TGTGCCAGCAGCTCCACCTTGGGTTCTGGAAACACCATATATTTT; CDR3: CASSSTLGSGNTIYF
D: -; V: TRBV2; J: TRBJ1-2; size: -; DNA: TGTGCCAGCAGTGAAGGGGCTGGATCTACCTATGGCTACACCTTC; CDR3: CASSEGAGSTYGYTF
D: -; V: TRBV11-2; J: TRBJ1-6; size: -; DNA: TGTGCCAGCAGCTCCGACGACAGGATCTCATCACCCCTCCACTTT; CDR3: CASSSDDRISSPLHF
D: TRBD2; V: TRBV11-2; J: TRBJ2-5; size: -; DNA: TGTGCCAGCAGCCAGGGGACGACTAGCGGGGAGACCCAGTACTTC; CDR3: CASSQGTTSGETQYF
D: TRBD1; V: TRBV7-9; J: TRBJ1-1; size: few; DNA: TGTGCCAGCAGTCGTAGGACAGGACGATACACTGAAGCTTTCTTT; CDR3: CASSRRTGRYTEAFF
D: -; V: TRBV5-4; J: TRBJ2-1; size: -; DNA: TGTGCCAGCAGCTTGTGGGGAGGTAATGAGCAGTTCTTC; CDR3: CASSLWGGNEQFF
D: TRBD1; V: TRBV10-3; J: TRBJ2-5; size: -; DNA: TGTGCCATCGGGGACAGGCAAGAGACCCAGTACTTC; CDR3: CAIGDRQETQYF
D: -; V: TRBV2; J: TRBJ2-7; size: -; DNA: TGTGCCAGCACTGATGGGATCCACGAGCAGTACTTC; CDR3: CASTDGIHEQYF
D: -; V: TRBV2; J: TRBJ1-1; size: -; DNA: TGTGCCAGCAGTGCCGAAAGTACTTTGAACACTGAAGCTTTCTTT; CDR3: CASSAESTLNTEAFF
D: TRBD2; V: TRBV10-2; J: TRBJ2-2; size: -; DNA: TGCGCCAGCAGCCCGGGACTAGCGGGGGGGCCCGGCGGGGAGCTGTTTTTT; CDR3: CASSPGLAGGPGGELFF
D: TRBD1; V: TRBV2; J: TRBJ2-2; size: once; DNA: TGTGCCAGCAGTCAGATAAGACAGGGGGCTATAGCCGGGGAGCTGTTTTTT; CDR3: CASSQIRQGAIAGELFF
D: -; V: TRBV10-2; J: TRBJ1-1; size: -; DNA: TGCGCCAGTAAGATGGGCACTGAAGCTTTCTTT; CDR3: CASKMGTEAFF
D: -; V: TRBV14; J: TRBJ2-3; size: -; DNA: TGTGCCAGCAGCCAAGACGACACAGATACGCAGTATTTT; CDR3: CASSQDDTDTQYF
D: -; V: TRBV7-9; J: TRBJ1-1; size: -; DNA: TGTGCCAGCAGCTTAGACCCCGCCGCGGAAGCTTTCTTT; CDR3: CASSLDPAAEAFF
D: -; V: TRBV18; J: TRBJ2-6; size: -; DNA: TGTGCCAGCTCATTTGGGGGTTCTGGGGCCAACGTCCTGACTTTC; CDR3: CASSFGGSGANVLTF
D: -; V: TRBV30; J: TRBJ2-1; size: -; DNA: TGTGCCGGTAAACGGACGGAGCCCTACAATGAGCAGTTCTTC; CDR3: CAGKRTEPYNEQFF
D: -; V: TRBV7-6; J: TRBJ1-1; size: -; DNA: TGTGCCAGCAGCTCATACGGTGCCGTGAACACTGAAGCTTTCTTT; CDR3: CASSSYGAVNTEAFF
D: -; V: TRBV9; J: TRBJ2-3; size: -; DNA: TGTGCCAGCAGCGAAAGTGGGACAGATACGCAGTATTTT; CDR3: CASSESGTDTQYF
D: TRBD1; V: TRBV18; J: TRBJ2-7; size: -; DNA: TGTGCCAGCTCACCAATGGGGACAGGGGTAGGCGAGCAGTACTTC; CDR3: CASSPMGTGVGEQYF
D: -; V: TRBV7-9; J: TRBJ2-3; size: -; DNA: TGTGCCAGCAGAACTAGCAGCACAGATACGCAGTATTTT; CDR3: CASRTSSTDTQYF
D: TRBD1; V: TRBV5-1; J: TRBJ2-3; size: -; DNA: TGCGCCAGCAGCCCCGACAGGGTGATAGATACGCAGTATTTT; CDR3: CASSPDRVIDTQYF
D: -; V: TRBV5-1; J: TRBJ1-1; size: -; DNA: TGCGCCAGCAGTAGTGAGAACACTGAAGCTTTCTTT; CDR3: CASSSENTEAFF
D: TRBD1; V: TRBV9; J: TRBJ2-7; size: few; DNA: TGTGCCAGCAGCGGAGGGGACAGGGGGTCCTCCGAGCAGTACTTC; CDR3: CASSGGDRGSSEQYF
D: TRBD1; V: TRBV30; J: TRBJ1-2; size: -; DNA: TGTGCCTGGAGAAAATCGGGACAGGTGATATATGGCTACACCTTC; CDR3: CAWRKSGQVIYGYTF
D: -; V: TRBV2; J: TRBJ1-4; size: -; DNA: TGTGCCAGCAGGGACGGGACGGGGAATGAAAAACTGTTTTTT; CDR3: CASRDGTGNEKLFF
D: -; V: TRBV6-1; J: TRBJ2-6; size: -; DNA: TGTGCCAGCAGTGAAGGGGTTTCTGGGGCCAACGTCCTGACTTTC; CDR3: CASSEGVSGANVLTF
D: -; V: TRBV28; J: TRBJ1-1; size: medium-sized; DNA: TGTGCCAGCAGTTTAATGGGGGCCACCACTGAAGCTTTCTTT; CDR3: CASSLMGATTEAFF
D: -; V: TRBV5-1; J: TRBJ2-4; size: -; DNA: TGCGCCAGCAGCTTCCTGGGGGACCAAAACATTCAGTACTTC; CDR3: CASSFLGDQNIQYF
D: -; V: TRBV6-5; J: TRBJ1-1; size: -; DNA: TGTGCCAGCAGTTACTTGGGGGGAGGCACTGAAGCTTTCTTT; CDR3: CASSYLGGGTEAFF
D: TRBD1; V: TRBV18; J: TRBJ2-1; size: -; DNA: TGTGCCAGCTCACCAATAACCCCAGGGGGCGCGGAGCAGTTCTTC; CDR3: CASSPITPGGAEQFF
D: -; V: TRBV5-1; J: TRBJ2-1; size: -; DNA: TGCGCCAGCAGCGACGGGATCTACAATGAGCAGTTCTTC; CDR3: CASSDGIYNEQFF
D: -; V: TRBV2; J: TRBJ1-2; size: -; DNA: TGTGCCAGCAGTGAAGACGTTTCTGGCTACACCTTC; CDR3: CASSEDVSGYTF
D: -; V: TRBV7-2; J: TRBJ1-2; size: -; DNA: TGTGCCAGCAGCTTAGAGCAGAGTTATGGCTACACCTTC; CDR3: CASSLEQSYGYTF